The 10 T cell receptor beta chains listed next were all sequenced from one sample in a study of beta chain features in type 1 diabetes. Their antigen targets remain unknown. General study points: The study found moderately but significantly shorter TCRB CDR3s in all four CD4+ subsets of Type 1 diabetes patients.

Expressed TCRB transcripts were sequenced, since all the RNA that had been isolated was reverse transcribed. TCRdb's copy holds only in-frame clones and misses some; the assay was immunoSEQ multiplex PCR. Here the sample spans over 600,000 clones, roughly an eighth being singletons. Sequencing input: naive CD4+ T cells from blood. The receptor source for this set is a man younger than 45 with type 1 diabetes.

This chain links TRBV6-6 with TRBJ1-2; D gene ambiguous. Trimming cost V 6 bases and J 2 bases, with 13 bases left between them. Looked up from germline, CDR1 is MNHNY and CDR2 is SVGAGI (reference sequence). This CDR3 region has 14 residues. The CDR3: CASSEHRGNYGYTF. The CDR3 region has the DNA TGTGCCAGCAGCGAACACCGGGGAAACTATGGCTACACCTTC.

In its sample, this clone was seen a few times. CDR3 loop: CSVSRQGQGGYTF. Written as DNA, the CDR3 is TGCAGCGTTTCCCGACAAGGCCAGGGAGGCTACACCTTC. The chain uses TRBV29-1 and TRBJ1-2; D is possibly TRBD1 (5 bases). This CDR3 has 13 residues. Trimming removed 5 bases at V and 8 bases at J, with 18 bases between. Germline V lookup: CDR1 SQVTM, CDR2 ANQGSEA.

This clone showed up just a few times. This chain connects TRBV11-1 to TRBJ1-1; TRBD1 is a possible D gene (5 bases). The germline V gene has CDR1 SGHAT and CDR2 FQDESV (reference sequence). Between the trimmed V and J ends, which lost 4 bases and 1 base, there was a span of 10 bases. This CDR3 is built from 14 residues. DNA of the CDR3: TGTGCCAGCAGCTCGGGACGGAGGAACACTGAAGCTTTCTTT. Its protein product is CASSSGRRNTEAFF.

CDR3 DNA: TGTGCCAGCAGTCCCCTTTCGACTAATGAAAAACTGTTTTTT. Protein: CASSPLSTNEKLFF. The rearrangement joins TRBV28 to TRBJ1-4; no firm D call. The length of the CDR3 is 14 residues. The V and J ends lost 5 bases and 2 bases respectively, with 9 bases between them. Germline lookup yields CDR1 MDHEN and CDR2 SYDVKM.

The rearrangement joins TRBV29-1 to TRBJ2-1; the D is unclear. CDR1 SQVTM and CDR2 ANQGSEA come from the germline V gene. The CDR3 is 12 amino acids. Between the trimmed V and J ends, which lost 0 bases and 6 bases, there was a span of 6 bases. The CDR3: CSVEDLSNEQFF. The CDR3 bases are TGCAGCGTTGAAGATCTGAGCAATGAGCAGTTCTTC.

This clone turned up a few times. The rearrangement joins TRBV30 to TRBJ1-5; 7 nucleotides align to TRBD1. The CDR3 covers 15 residues. With 0 bases clipped from V and 4 bases from J, the junction kept 6 bases outside the gene matches. Germline assignment: CDR1 GTSNPN and CDR2 SVGIG (reference sequence). CDR3 residues: CAWSVRTGLNQPQHF. CDR3 DNA: TGTGCCTGGAGTGTACGGACAGGACTAAATCAGCCCCAGCATTTT.

The chain employs TRBV19 and TRBJ1-4; D ambiguous. V shed 4 bases and J shed 4 bases, with 13 bases lying between them. CDR3 length equals 15 residues. Per the germline V gene, CDR1 is LNHDA and CDR2 is SQIVND (reference sequence). The CDR3 loop is CASSTTPGFNEKLFF. The CDR3 DNA follows: TGTGCCAGTAGTACCACCCCGGGCTTTAATGAAAAACTGTTTTTT. The full variable domain, in which reference TRBV19 and TRBJ1-4 provide the parts outside the CDR3, is DGGITQSPKYLFRKEGQNVTLSCEQNLNHDAMYWYRQDPGQGLRLIYYSQIVNDFQKGDIAEGYSVSREKKESFPLTVTSAQKNPTAFYLCASSTTPGFNEKLFFGSGTQLSVL.

The chain carries TRBV6-4 and TRBJ2-3; 7 positions match TRBD1. This CDR3 comprises 15 residues. The germline V gene has CDR1 MRHNA and CDR2 SNTAGT. V gave up 6 bases and J gave up 1 base; unmatched junction bases: 7. The CDR3 DNA follows: TGTGCCAGCAGCGCCCAAGGGGGCGGCACAGATACGCAGTATTTT. Its translation: CASSAQGGGTDTQYF.

V is TRBV11-2 and J is TRBJ2-7; D remains ambiguous. Per germline, CDR1 SGHAT and CDR2 FQNNGV. CDR3 length: 14 amino acids. With 2 bases removed from V and 2 bases from J, the gap between germline ends came to 10 bases. This chain's CDR3 is CASSLNRQAYEQYF. The CDR3, as DNA: TGTGCCAGCAGCTTAAACCGCCAAGCCTACGAGCAGTACTTC.

The V gene is TRBV6-5, the J gene TRBJ1-2; TRBD1 matches 8 bases. V shed 5 bases and J 4 bases; nucleotides not matched to a gene: 3. The CDR3 contains 13 residues. Germline CDR1 is MNHEY and CDR2 is SVGAGI. CDR3 sequence: CASSETGAYGYTF. In nucleotides, the CDR3 is TGTGCCAGCAGTGAGACAGGGGCCTATGGCTACACCTTC.